This TCR beta chain appears in the sequencing data of a study of control samples from healthy donors and cancer patients. The repertoire was sequenced with immunoSEQ multiplex PCR; TCRdb's copy has only in-frame clones and lacks some. The repertoire holds roughly 120,000 clones, more than 80% seen once, with 1.1% in the top ten. This CDR3 is 12 amino acids long. Trimming cost V 7 bases and J 6 bases; bases outside gene matches: 7. Germline loops: CDR1 GTSNPN, CDR2 SVGIG (reference sequence). Specimen: PBMCs. This TCR was sampled from a woman aged 50 to 60 with colorectal cancer. This chain joins TRBV30 and TRBJ1-1; TRBD1 matches 8 bases. CDR3: CALQGDGAEAFF. In nucleotides, the CDR3 is TGTGCCTTACAGGGGGACGGGGCTGAAGCTTTCTTT.